The table lists the clone carrying this TCR beta chain with many counts. This sample was included in a study of T-cell memory formation after mild COVID-19. CDR1 and CDR2 from the germline V gene are MNHEY and SMNVEV (reference sequence). The CDR3 is made up of 15 amino acids. V shed 3 bases and J shed 3 bases, with 14 bases lying between them. TCRdb re-called the 5' RACE reads with MiXCR, one entry per CDR3 protein. The profile shows more than 450,000 distinct CDR3 sequences, 15% to 20% of them singletons. Sequenced material: PBMCs or a T cell subset sorted from them (not recorded which). The chain carries TRBV27 and TRBJ1-2; TRBD1 might be the D (6 bases). This clonotype was obtained from an adult woman who had mild COVID-19 (a few samples of this study predate the infection). Cell type and time point are not known. The CDR3 nucleotides read TGTGCCAGCAGTTTGAACCGGGACACCTACTATGGCTACACCTTC. This codes for CASSLNRDTYYGYTF.